A selection of T cell receptor beta chains follows, all from one sample in a study of cytomegalovirus exposure and HLA in healthy donors. Clones were read by immunoSEQ multiplex PCR, and TCRdb kept only the in-frame ones, dropping some. The sample has more than 80,000 clones; about 87% are singletons. Sequencing was carried out using PBMCs. Source of these receptors: a young woman in good health and CMV-seropositive. The CDR3 runs from the conserved cysteine through the conserved F or W. Fields, in order: CDR3 protein, clone size, J gene, V gene, D gene. The D gene is left open where the match is weak. The size entry is marked missing in some rows and otherwise reads once, few, many or a size class.

CDR3: CASRQGTGGNLQFF
size: .
J: TRBJ2-1
V: TRBV12-2
D: .

CDR3: CASSLMDSRNSPLHF
size: .
J: TRBJ1-6
V: TRBV7-9
D: .

CDR3: CAIITQGGTQYF
size: .
J: TRBJ2-5
V: TRBV19
D: .

CDR3: CASSQTQGAKGYTF
size: .
J: TRBJ1-2
V: TRBV14
D: TRBD1

CDR3: CASSFPSGYSNQPQHF
size: once
J: TRBJ1-5
V: TRBV28
D: .

CDR3: CASSLNTGQADYGYTF
size: .
J: TRBJ1-2
V: TRBV7-2
D: TRBD1

CDR3: CAISVLAGGKRSSYNEQFF
size: .
J: TRBJ2-1
V: TRBV10-3
D: TRBD2

CDR3: CASSPGSARQPQHF
size: .
J: TRBJ1-5
V: TRBV5-5
D: .

CDR3: CASSIERAYEQYF
size: once
J: TRBJ2-7
V: TRBV27
D: .

CDR3: CASRGAHEKLFF
size: .
J: TRBJ1-4
V: TRBV6-1
D: .

CDR3: CASSPGTRRETQYF
size: .
J: TRBJ2-5
V: TRBV7-6
D: TRBD2

CDR3: CATSRDRGLGGELFF
size: .
J: TRBJ2-2
V: TRBV15
D: .

CDR3: CASSLGVEGETQYF
size: few
J: TRBJ2-5
V: TRBV7-7
D: .

CDR3: CASRTMVAEYNEQFF
size: .
J: TRBJ2-1
V: TRBV7-9
D: .

CDR3: CASSQEEGGVGQYF
size: .
J: TRBJ2-7
V: TRBV4-1
D: .

CDR3: CASSLTLAAETDTQYF
size: .
J: TRBJ2-3
V: TRBV6-4
D: TRBD2

CDR3: CASNADRVTDTQYF
size: .
J: TRBJ2-3
V: TRBV2
D: TRBD1

CDR3: CASITTGGLGFNTIYF
size: .
J: TRBJ1-3
V: TRBV28
D: .

CDR3: CASTPGQGAGKLFF
size: .
J: TRBJ1-4
V: TRBV28
D: TRBD1

CDR3: CASRAQGTNQPQHF
size: .
J: TRBJ1-5
V: TRBV5-6
D: .

CDR3: CASRSQGASNQPQHF
size: .
J: TRBJ1-5
V: TRBV27
D: TRBD1

CDR3: CSVGQGGNSPLHF
size: once
J: TRBJ1-6
V: TRBV29-1
D: TRBD1

CDR3: CASSFQHTGIQETQYF
size: .
J: TRBJ2-5
V: TRBV7-2
D: .

CDR3: CASSLPLRTGWGYTF
size: .
J: TRBJ1-2
V: TRBV28
D: TRBD1

CDR3: CASSLLARSYNEQFF
size: .
J: TRBJ2-1
V: TRBV28
D: .

CDR3: CATLEDNTGELFF
size: .
J: TRBJ2-2
V: TRBV6-6
D: .

CDR3: CASSLVLGNTIYF
size: .
J: TRBJ1-3
V: TRBV4-1
D: .

CDR3: CSVGDRGTNEKLFF
size: .
J: TRBJ1-4
V: TRBV29-1
D: TRBD1

CDR3: CASSLEFSDEQYF
size: .
J: TRBJ2-7
V: TRBV11-2
D: .

CDR3: CASSLRTSGGYEQYF
size: .
J: TRBJ2-7
V: TRBV5-8
D: TRBD2

CDR3: CASSQAYTEAFF
size: .
J: TRBJ1-1
V: TRBV14
D: .

CDR3: CASSKDRDSTDTQYF
size: .
J: TRBJ2-3
V: TRBV6-6
D: .

CDR3: CASTLTAMNTEAFF
size: .
J: TRBJ1-1
V: TRBV4-1
D: .

CDR3: CAISRGYEQYF
size: .
J: TRBJ2-7
V: TRBV10-3
D: .

CDR3: CAIRRISISEAFF
size: .
J: TRBJ1-1
V: TRBV28
D: .

CDR3: CASSPRGSRSYTF
size: .
J: TRBJ1-2
V: TRBV27
D: .

CDR3: CASRASPTSAVDTQYF
size: .
J: TRBJ2-3
V: TRBV5-4
D: TRBD2

CDR3: CASSVGTLVEETQYF
size: .
J: TRBJ2-5
V: TRBV9
D: .

CDR3: CASSLSGANVLTF
size: .
J: TRBJ2-6
V: TRBV27
D: .

CDR3: CASSLTPNSPLHF
size: .
J: TRBJ1-6
V: TRBV27
D: .

CDR3: CASSPDLAGVSTDTQYF
size: .
J: TRBJ2-3
V: TRBV14
D: TRBD2

CDR3: CAISESTLSLRNTIYF
size: .
J: TRBJ1-3
V: TRBV10-3
D: .

CDR3: CASSLLTSTGELFF
size: .
J: TRBJ2-2
V: TRBV5-6
D: .

CDR3: CASSPPRGQGGTDTQYF
size: .
J: TRBJ2-3
V: TRBV18
D: TRBD1

CDR3: CASSQGSAGYGYTF
size: .
J: TRBJ1-2
V: TRBV14
D: .